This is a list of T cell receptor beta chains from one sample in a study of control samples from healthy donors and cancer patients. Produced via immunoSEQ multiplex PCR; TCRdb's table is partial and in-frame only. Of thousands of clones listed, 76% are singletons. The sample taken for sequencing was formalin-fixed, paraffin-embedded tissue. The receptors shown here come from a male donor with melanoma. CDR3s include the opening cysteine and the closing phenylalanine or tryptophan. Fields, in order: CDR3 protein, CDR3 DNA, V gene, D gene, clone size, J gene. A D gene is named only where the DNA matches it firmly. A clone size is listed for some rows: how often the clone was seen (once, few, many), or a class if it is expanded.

CASSPTGAKNIQYF,TGTGCCAGCAGCCCTACAGGGGCCAAAAACATTCAGTACTTC,TRBV5-6,-,few,TRBJ2-4
CASSLGRKANTGELFF,TGTGCCAGCAGCTTAGGGCGAAAAGCGAACACCGGGGAGCTGTTTTTT,TRBV5-6,-,-,TRBJ2-2
CASSMDWGGGNQPQHF,TGTGCCAGTAGCATGGACTGGGGGGGAGGCAATCAGCCCCAGCATTTT,TRBV19,-,-,TRBJ1-5
CASSLGYEKLFF,TGTGCCAGCAGCTTAGGTTATGAAAAACTGTTTTTT,TRBV7-9,-,-,TRBJ1-4
CASSSDRREYF,TGTGCCAGCAGTTCGGACAGGCGTGAGTACTTC,TRBV28,TRBD1,-,TRBJ2-4
CASSESGGGQPQHF,TGTGCCAGCAGTGAATCTGGGGGGGGTCAGCCCCAGCATTTT,TRBV6-1,-,-,TRBJ1-5
CASSIFGSNQPQHF,TGTGCCAGTAGTATATTCGGAAGCAATCAGCCCCAGCATTTT,TRBV19,-,-,TRBJ1-5
CASSQIPTGTGNTIYF,TGTGCCAGCAGCCAGATACCGACAGGGACTGGAAACACCATATATTTT,TRBV14,TRBD1,-,TRBJ1-3
CASSFWRAPLHF,TGTGCCAGCAGCTTTTGGAGAGCACCCCTCCACTTT,TRBV7-9,-,-,TRBJ1-6
CASSLDNQPQHF,TGTGCCAGCAGTCTGGACAATCAGCCCCAGCATTTT,TRBV6-5,-,-,TRBJ1-5
CASSLRLGLNDEQFF,TGTGCCAGCAGCTTGCGACTAGGGCTCAACGATGAGCAGTTCTTC,TRBV5-5,-,few,TRBJ2-1
CASSMGPKTEAFF,TGTGCCAGCAGTATGGGCCCGAAAACTGAAGCTTTCTTT,TRBV7-9,-,few,TRBJ1-1
CASSRAREYNEQFF,TGTGCCAGCAGCCGCGCAAGGGAGTACAATGAGCAGTTCTTC,TRBV28,-,medium-sized,TRBJ2-1
CASAGKNEKLFF,TGTGCCAGCGCCGGCAAGAATGAAAAACTGTTTTTT,TRBV28,-,-,TRBJ1-4
CASSPRTGFTNEQFF,TGTGCCAGCAGCCCACGGACAGGATTCACCAATGAGCAGTTCTTC,TRBV9,TRBD1,once,TRBJ2-1
CASSPDTSGANVLTF,TGTGCCAGCAGCCCCGACACCTCTGGGGCCAACGTCCTGACTTTC,TRBV7-9,-,few,TRBJ2-6
CASRYGQLTYNEQFF,TGTGCCAGCAGATACGGACAGTTAACCTACAATGAGCAGTTCTTC,TRBV6-5,-,few,TRBJ2-1
CASSLTGTDTQYF,TGTGCCAGCAGCTTGACAGGCACAGATACGCAGTATTTT,TRBV7-9,-,-,TRBJ2-3
CASSPAGHPSGETQYF,TGTGCCAGCTCACCAGCCGGACACCCCAGTGGGGAGACCCAGTACTTC,TRBV18,-,few,TRBJ2-5
CSALSRREAFF,TGCAGTGCCCTAAGCCGCAGAGAAGCTTTCTTT,TRBV20-1,-,-,TRBJ1-1
CASSFGTKNEQYF,TGTGCCAGCAGTTTCGGGACAAAAAACGAGCAGTACTTC,TRBV27,-,-,TRBJ2-7
CASSVDNSNQPQHF,TGTGCCAGCAGTGTTGACAATAGCAATCAGCCCCAGCATTTT,TRBV2,-,-,TRBJ1-5
CASSLGSVGETQYF,TGTGCCAGCAGCTTAGGGAGCGTTGGCGAAACCCAGTACTTC,TRBV7-2,-,once,TRBJ2-5
CASSVTGEGWGYTF,TGTGCCAGCAGCGTCACAGGGGAGGGATGGGGCTACACCTTC,TRBV9,TRBD1,-,TRBJ1-2
CASSVGGTPYEQYF,TGTGCCAGCAGCGTAGGAGGGACACCCTACGAGCAGTACTTC,TRBV9,-,-,TRBJ2-7
CSVELGGDEQYF,TGCAGCGTTGAACTGGGCGGCGACGAGCAGTACTTC,TRBV29-1,-,-,TRBJ2-7
CASSTGLQEPYEQYF,TGTGCCAGCAGTACGGGGCTGCAGGAACCCTACGAGCAGTACTTC,TRBV6-5,-,-,TRBJ2-7
CASSGGGVTEAFF,TGTGCCAGCAGTGGCGGGGGGGTCACTGAAGCTTTCTTT,TRBV2,-,few,TRBJ1-1
CASRPDRDTGELFF,TGTGCCAGCAGACCCGACAGGGACACCGGGGAGCTGTTTTTT,TRBV6-4,TRBD1,-,TRBJ2-2
CASSRHSELAGVLHTQYF,TGTGCCAGCAGCCGGCACTCCGAACTAGCGGGGGTTTTGCATACGCAGTATTTT,TRBV7-2,TRBD2,-,TRBJ2-3
CASSMRGEDTEAFF,TGTGCCAGTAGTATGCGGGGTGAGGACACTGAAGCTTTCTTT,TRBV19,-,-,TRBJ1-1